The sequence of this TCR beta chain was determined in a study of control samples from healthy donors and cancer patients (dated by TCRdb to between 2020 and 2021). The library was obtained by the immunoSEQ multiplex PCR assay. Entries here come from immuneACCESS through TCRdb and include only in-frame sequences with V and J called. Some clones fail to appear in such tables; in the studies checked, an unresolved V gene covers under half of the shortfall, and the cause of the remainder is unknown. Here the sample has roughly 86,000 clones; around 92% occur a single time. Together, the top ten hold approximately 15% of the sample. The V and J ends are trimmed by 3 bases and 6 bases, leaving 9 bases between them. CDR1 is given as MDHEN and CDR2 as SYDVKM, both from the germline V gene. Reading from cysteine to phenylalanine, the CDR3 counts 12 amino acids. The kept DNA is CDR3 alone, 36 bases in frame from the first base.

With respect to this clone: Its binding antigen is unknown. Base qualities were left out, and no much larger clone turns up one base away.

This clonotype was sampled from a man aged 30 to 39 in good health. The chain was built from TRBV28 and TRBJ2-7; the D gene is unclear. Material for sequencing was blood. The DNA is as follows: TGTGCCAGCAGTTTGGTGGGCGGCGAGCAGTACTTC. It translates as CASSLVGGEQYF.